This TCR beta chain was sequenced in a study of sequential checkpoint blockade in melanoma. Study-level background: Patients were randomized 1:1 to nivolumab-then-ipilimumab or ipilimumab-then-nivolumab first-line.

Germline CDR1 reads MNHEY; CDR2 reads SMNVEV (reference sequence). CDR3 length: 15 residues. V lost 4 bases and J 3 bases, leaving 16 bases between the germline ends. As for treatment: randomized to nivolumab then ipilimumab (arm A) or the reverse (arm B). PBMC sorting kept live CD3+CD8+ cells without CD19 or CD56. Clones were sequenced by immunoSEQ multiplex PCR, and TCRdb holds only the in-frame ones, with some missing. The repertoire has approximately 15,000 clones, 77% of them found once; the top ten carry roughly 30%. A few counts support this clone. The chain joins TRBV27 to TRBJ2-7, with D perhaps matching TRBD2 (6 bases). Source: CD8+ T cells sorted from blood (inferred from file names), taken from a patient given nivolumab and ipilimumab in sequence. The TCR comes from a human donor with melanoma. The CDR3 loop is CASSCGAGTDYEQYF. The DNA of the CDR3 is TGTGCCAGCAGTTGTGGAGCCGGGACTGACTACGAGCAGTACTTC.